Listed below are T cell receptor beta chains from one sample, sequenced in a study of T cell repertoires in cytomegalovirus infection. Their target antigens are unknown. TCRdb used MiXCR to reprocess the reads, holding one entry per CDR3 protein. The sample consists of roughly 570,000 distinct CDR3 sequences, about 39% of them appearing once. The specimen was cultured PBMCs, collected from culture after CMV antigen stimulation. The origin of the receptors is a human donor in good health (CMV status not recorded). Some clones in this sample may be carry-over from other donors' samples. Each CDR3 is given with its conserved first and last residue. D genes are given only for firm matches. For some rows the clone size is stated as once, few or many, or as a class when expanded; others skip it.

few	TRBV6-1	NA	TRBJ2-5	CASGGRLRQETQYF	TGTGCCAGCGGGGGCAGGTTACGTCAAGAGACCCAGTACTTC
NA	TRBV27	NA	TRBJ2-7	CASKGPGGHEQYF	TGTGCCAGCAAAGGCCCAGGAGGGCACGAGCAGTACTTC
NA	TRBV12-3/TRBV12-4	NA	TRBJ1-5	CASSLEGRMGQPQHF	TGTGCCAGCAGTTTGGAGGGGAGGATGGGTCAGCCCCAGCATTTT
NA	TRBV6-2/TRBV6-3	NA	TRBJ1-1	CASSYSIQYLNTEAFF	TGTGCCAGCAGTTACTCGATCCAGTACCTAAACACTGAAGCTTTCTTT
NA	TRBV20-1	NA	TRBJ1-4	CSARDTTATNEKLFF	TGCAGTGCTAGAGATACGACAGCCACTAATGAAAAACTGTTTTTT
NA	TRBV24-1	NA	TRBJ1-1	CATRPPGGLEAFF	TGTGCCACCCGCCCTCCGGGGGGGCTTGAAGCTTTCTTT
NA	TRBV5-4	NA	TRBJ1-1	CASSPASNGVTEAFF	TGTGCCAGCAGCCCAGCCTCCAACGGGGTGACTGAAGCTTTCTTT
NA	TRBV11-2	NA	TRBJ2-7	CASGSTMGVYEQYF	TGTGCCAGCGGCTCTACAATGGGCGTTTACGAGCAGTACTTC
few	TRBV28	NA	TRBJ1-1	CASSLKGSGSRAFF	TGTGCCAGCAGCTTGAAGGGGAGCGGATCGCGAGCTTTCTTT
once	TRBV6-2/TRBV6-3	NA	TRBJ1-1	CASSYSAGDVLGLNEAFF	TGTGCCAGCAGTTACTCTGCAGGGGACGTTTTGGGGTTAAATGAAGCTTTCTTT
NA	TRBV20-1	NA	TRBJ2-5	CSAERLADEETQYF	TGCAGTGCGGAGAGATTGGCGGATGAGGAGACCCAGTACTTC
few	TRBV28	NA	TRBJ1-1	CASSLSSGILGSTEAFF	TGTGCCAGCAGTTTATCTTCAGGGATTTTGGGCTCAACTGAAGCTTTCTTT
few	TRBV6-1	NA	TRBJ2-2	CASSSGERTDGTGELFF	TGTGCCAGCAGTTCCGGAGAGCGGACAGATGGGACCGGGGAGCTGTTTTTT
NA	TRBV7-4	NA	TRBJ2-7	CASSHIAWAGQTYEQYF	TGTGCCAGCAGCCACATAGCGTGGGCAGGGCAAACCTACGAGCAGTACTTC
NA	TRBV27	NA	TRBJ1-2	CASSLDKNYGYTF	TGTGCCAGCAGTTTAGACAAGAACTATGGCTACACCTTC
NA	TRBV25-1	TRBD1	TRBJ2-1	CASSPPVGTGYNEQFF	TGTGCCAGCAGTCCCCCAGTAGGGACAGGCTACAATGAGCAGTTCTTC
NA	TRBV7-2	NA	TRBJ2-7	CASSLVPESYEQYF	TGTGCCAGCAGCTTAGTTCCGGAGTCCTACGAGCAGTACTTC
NA	TRBV12-3/TRBV12-4	NA	TRBJ1-2	CASNSGPTYGYTF	TGTGCCAGCAATTCCGGGCCGACCTATGGCTACACCTTC
few	TRBV7-2	TRBD2	TRBJ2-3	CASSSRSGTYTQYF	TGTGCCAGCAGCTCCCGAAGCGGGACGTATACGCAGTATTTT
NA	TRBV10-3	NA	TRBJ1-2	CAISESNQGGYTF	TGTGCCATCAGTGAGTCGAATCAGGGCGGCTACACCTTC
NA	TRBV7-8	TRBD2	TRBJ2-1	CASSLPRTGTSGANEQFF	TGTGCCAGCAGCTTACCTCGCACCGGGACTAGCGGGGCCAATGAGCAGTTCTTC
NA	TRBV7-8	NA	TRBJ2-2	CASSWGGGRDTGELFF	TGTGCCAGCAGCTGGGGGGGCGGGAGAGACACCGGGGAGCTGTTTTTT
NA	TRBV7-8	NA	TRBJ1-5	CASSLMGTTSQPQHF	TGTGCCAGCAGCTTGATGGGAACGACTAGTCAGCCCCAGCATTTT
few	TRBV12-3/TRBV12-4	NA	TRBJ2-5	CASSPRGPGETQYF	TGTGCCAGCAGCCCCCGAGGGCCGGGGGAGACCCAGTACTTC
NA	TRBV7-2	TRBD2	TRBJ2-7	CASSFLAGGAGGF	TGTGCCAGCAGCTTTCTAGCGGGAGGGGCCGGCGGGTTC
few	TRBV20-1	TRBD2	TRBJ2-3	CSARDPGTSGHTDTQYF	TGCAGTGCTAGAGATCCCGGGACTAGCGGCCACACAGATACGCAGTATTTT
NA	TRBV7-2	TRBD1	TRBJ2-7	CASSFTGTGPYEQYF	TGTGCCAGCAGCTTTACCGGGACAGGGCCCTACGAGCAGTACTTC
few	TRBV18	NA	TRBJ1-3	CASSPRASESSGNTIYF	TGTGCCAGCTCACCGAGGGCCTCAGAATCCTCTGGAAACACCATATATTTT
many	TRBV6-6	TRBD2	TRBJ2-7	CASSYLAGAEYEQYF	TGTGCCAGCAGTTATCTAGCGGGGGCAGAATACGAGCAGTACTTC
NA	TRBV10-3	NA	TRBJ2-5	CAISDPRPGETQYF	TGTGCCATCAGTGACCCTAGACCGGGGGAGACCCAGTACTTC
few	TRBV6-1	TRBD1	TRBJ1-1	CASRQGTNTEAFF	TGTGCCAGCAGACAGGGGACGAACACTGAAGCTTTCTTT
few	TRBV7-2	TRBD1	TRBJ1-2	CASSLIATGDGYTF	TGTGCCAGCAGCTTAATTGCGACAGGGGATGGCTACACCTTC
NA	TRBV2	NA	TRBJ2-1	CASRTNEQFF	TGTGCCAGCAGGACCAATGAGCAGTTCTTC
NA	TRBV12-3/TRBV12-4	NA	TRBJ1-1	CASSYSTEAFF	TGTGCCAGCAGTTACTCCACTGAAGCTTTCTTT
few	TRBV7-2	NA	TRBJ2-4	CASSLVGEAKNIQYF	TGTGCCAGCAGCTTAGTTGGTGAAGCCAAAAACATTCAGTACTTC
few	TRBV7-2	NA	TRBJ1-5	CASSLTEGGNQPQHF	TGTGCCAGCAGCTTGACAGAGGGAGGCAATCAGCCCCAGCATTTT
few	TRBV27	TRBD2	TRBJ2-1	CASHSGGAYNEQFF	TGTGCCAGTCATAGCGGGGGCGCATACAATGAGCAGTTCTTC
NA	TRBV7-8	TRBD1	TRBJ2-7	CASSPPRDRGYEQYF	TGTGCCAGCAGCCCACCCCGGGACAGGGGTTACGAGCAGTACTTC
NA	TRBV7-9	NA	TRBJ1-3	CASSAGTTVGNTIYF	TGTGCCAGCAGCGCCGGGACCACAGTAGGAAACACCATATATTTT
NA	TRBV29-1	TRBD1	TRBJ1-4	CSGGTGNEKLFF	TGCAGCGGTGGGACAGGCAATGAAAAACTGTTTTTT
NA	TRBV10-2	NA	TRBJ2-7	CASSEGYHEQYF	TGCGCCAGCAGTGAGGGTTACCACGAGCAGTACTTC
NA	TRBV23-1	TRBD1	TRBJ2-7	CASSQRDRARWEQYF	TGCGCCAGCAGTCAAAGGGACAGGGCAAGGTGGGAGCAGTACTTC
NA	TRBV12-3/TRBV12-4	NA	TRBJ2-1	CASKGVGDSSYNEQFF	TGTGCCAGCAAGGGGGTGGGGGATAGCTCCTACAATGAGCAGTTCTTC
NA	TRBV10-3	NA	TRBJ1-1	CAISEEPAKREAFF	TGTGCCATCAGTGAGGAACCTGCCAAAAGGGAAGCTTTCTTT
NA	TRBV11-2	TRBD2	TRBJ2-3	CASSSGRAGGADTQYF	TGTGCCAGCAGCTCCGGCCGGGCGGGAGGTGCAGATACGCAGTATTTT
NA	TRBV18	NA	TRBJ1-4	CASSPLPQEAGEKLFF	TGTGCCAGCTCACCACTCCCCCAGGAGGCAGGTGAAAAACTGTTTTTT
NA	TRBV5-6	NA	TRBJ1-4	CASSFGVSTTNEKLFF	TGTGCCAGCAGCTTTGGGGTTTCTACAACTAATGAAAAACTGTTTTTT
few	TRBV7-9	NA	TRBJ1-1	CASTPGTPNTEAFF	TGTGCCAGCACCCCGGGGACACCGAACACTGAAGCTTTCTTT
few	TRBV6-2/TRBV6-3	NA	TRBJ2-5	CASSKKWDRETQYF	TGTGCCAGCAGCAAAAAGTGGGACCGGGAGACCCAGTACTTC
NA	TRBV19	NA	TRBJ1-5	CASRDQGHFNQPQHF	TGTGCCAGTAGGGACCAGGGGCACTTCAATCAGCCCCAGCATTTT
NA	TRBV3-1	NA	TRBJ2-4	CASSPATRNIQYF	TGTGCCAGCAGCCCTGCTACCAGGAACATTCAGTACTTC
NA	TRBV7-2	NA	TRBJ2-1	CASSLARHNNEQFF	TGTGCCAGCAGCTTAGCGCGGCACAACAATGAGCAGTTCTTC
NA	TRBV7-2	NA	TRBJ2-1	CASSFPVDNEQFF	TGTGCCAGCAGCTTCCCTGTAGACAATGAGCAGTTCTTC
NA	TRBV14	TRBD1	TRBJ1-3	CASSPGTGLNTIYF	TGTGCCAGCAGCCCGGGGACAGGGCTAAACACCATATATTTT